This T cell receptor beta chain was recorded in a study of T cell responses to AZD1222 COVID-19 vaccine. V gave up 6 bases and J gave up 5 bases, with 16 bases separating them. The CDR3 length is 15 residues. The germline V gene encodes CDR1 MNHEY and CDR2 SVGAGI. Here immunoSEQ multiplex PCR was the method, and the copy in TCRdb shows in-frame clones only, minus some. This table has under 130,000 clones, about 93% appearing once. The material sequenced was peripheral blood, taken on day 0 of AZD1222 vaccination. The sequence derives from an adult in good health. The chain couples TRBV6-5 to TRBJ2-2; weak D call: TRBD2 (6 bases). In nucleotides, the CDR3 is TGTGCCAGCAGAGACCGGGGGTTTGGGACCGGGGAGCTGTTTTTT. The encoded protein is CASRDRGFGTGELFF.